The 16 T cell receptor beta chains below all came from one sample that was sequenced in a study of human T cells and chemical hapten exposure. Time point noted: patch test 1, 2 weeks after DPC sensitization. Treatment here: therapeutic diphenylcyclopropenone sensitization with weekly scalp DPC. TCRdb re-analysed the RACE reads in MiXCR, keeping a single row per CDR3 protein. The repertoire includes approximately 340,000 distinct CDR3 sequences, about 7% of them detected once, and more than 7% sits in the top ten. The specimen was whole blood, collected in connection with sensitization to the hapten diphenylcyclopropenone (DPC). The receptors stem from a young woman with alopecia areata. Some clones in this sample may be carry-over from other donors' samples.

In this sample, this clonotype turned up many times. The rearrangement joins TRBV5-5 to TRBJ2-5; possible D gene TRBD1, 5 bases. Germline loops: CDR1 SGHKS, CDR2 YYEKEE (reference sequence). Trimming removed 1 base at V and 3 bases at J, with 7 bases between. The CDR3 is 13 residues long. CDR3 nucleotides: TGTGCCAGCAGCTTGCTAGGGGAAGAGACCCAGTACTTC. It yields the protein CASSLLGEETQYF.

This clonotype showed up just a few times. This chain connects TRBV20-1 to TRBJ1-5; D is unresolved. Trimming took off 6 bases at V and 3 bases at J, with 18 bases between the two ends. CDR3 size: 15 residues. Germline V gene data show CDR1 as DFQATT and CDR2 as SNEGSKA (reference sequence). The CDR3 sequence: CSAANPIGNNQPQHF. DNA of the CDR3: TGCAGTGCGGCAAATCCGATCGGGAACAATCAGCCCCAGCATTTT.

In its sample, this clonotype was seen a few times. The chain combines TRBV7-9 with TRBJ1-5, with D possibly TRBD1 on 5 matching bases. Germline V gene sequence: CDR1 SEHNR, CDR2 FQNEAQ (reference sequence). The V gene lost 5 bases and the J gene lost 5 bases, with 13 bases spanning the gap. This CDR3 contains 14 residues. This CDR3 reads CASSPQGRDQPQHF. DNA for the CDR3: TGTGCCAGCAGCCCGCAGGGCAGGGATCAGCCCCAGCATTTT.

The rearrangement links TRBV6-6 to TRBJ2-7; D gene ambiguous. V was cut by 6 bases and J by 2 bases, with 14 bases left in between. Germline V gene sequence: CDR1 MNHNY, CDR2 SVGAGI (reference sequence). CDR3 length equals 14 residues. The CDR3 DNA follows: TGTGCCAGCAGGAAGACACAACAAACCTACGAGCAGTACTTC. Protein sequence: CASRKTQQTYEQYF.

The chain recombines TRBV20-1 with TRBJ1-2, with 9 nucleotides matching TRBD1. Losses at the gene ends were 6 bases for V and 6 bases for J; bases not matched to a gene: 8. The CDR3 extends over 13 amino acids. Per the germline V gene, CDR1 is DFQATT and CDR2 is SNEGSKA (reference sequence). CDR3 nucleotides: TGCAGTGCGAGGGACAGGGTGACGGATGGCTACACCTTC. Amino acids: CSARDRVTDGYTF.

This clonotype occurred many times. This chain links TRBV4-3 with TRBJ2-1, with D unresolved. Trimming left V 0 bases short and J 1 base short, with 4 bases between. The germline CDR1 and CDR2 sequences are LGHNA and YSLEER. There are 14 residues in the CDR3. The DNA for the CDR3 is TGCGCCAGCAGCCAAGAAAGGTCCTACAATGAGCAGTTCTTC. It is translated as CASSQERSYNEQFF.

Many counts were recorded for this clonotype. The chain couples TRBV20-1 to TRBJ1-1; D may be TRBD1 (5 bases). V was clipped by 3 bases and J by 5 bases, with 10 bases between them. The CDR3 sequence is 12 residues long. Germline V lookup: CDR1 DFQATT, CDR2 SNEGSKA (reference sequence). CDR3 nucleotide sequence: TGCAGTGCTAGTACAGGCTGGACTGAAGCTTTCTTT. Amino acid sequence: CSASTGWTEAFF.

In this sample, this clonotype turned up a few times. The gene calls are TRBV27 and TRBJ1-5; a weak D match, TRBD1 (5 bases). CDR3 length: 16 amino acids. The ends were cut back, 6 bases at V and 0 bases at J, with 15 bases in the middle. In germline, CDR1 is MNHEY, CDR2 SMNVEV (reference sequence). CDR3 sequence reads: CASSLRGDYSNQPQHF. CDR3 in DNA: TGTGCCAGCAGCCTTCGGGGGGATTATAGCAATCAGCCCCAGCATTTT.

V is TRBV6-1 and J is TRBJ1-5; D is unresolved. V lost 2 bases and J lost 4, with 6 bases in between. CDR1 and CDR2 (germline): MNHNS, SASEGT. The CDR3 is 13 residues long. CDR3 bases: TGTGCCAGCAGTGAAAGCCAGAATCAGCCCCAGCATTTT. This translates into CASSESQNQPQHF.

This clonotype was detected a few times. The chain joins TRBV7-9 to TRBJ1-4, with unresolved D. Looked up from germline, CDR1 is SEHNR and CDR2 is FQNEAQ (reference sequence). Trimming shortened V by 11 bases and J by 5 bases, and 9 bases separated the two germline ends. The CDR3 consists of 11 residues. The CDR3 DNA reads TGTGCCGCGGGAGGAAATGAAAAACTGTTTTTT. This translates into CAAGGNEKLFF.

The sample holds a few counts of this clonotype. CDR3 sequence reads: CASQFGLAGDWSTQYF. CDR3 bases: TGTGCCAGTCAGTTCGGACTAGCGGGGGATTGGAGTACGCAGTATTTT. The chain employs TRBV6-2 or TRBV6-3 and TRBJ2-3; TRBD2 matches 13 bases. In germline, CDR1 is MNHEY, CDR2 SVGEGT. CDR3 size: 16 residues. After removal of 9 bases from V and 8 bases from J, the junction contained 14 bases not matched to a gene.

The V call is TRBV5-1, the J call TRBJ2-7, with D tentatively TRBD1 (6 bases). This CDR3 spans 15 amino acids. V was clipped by 4 bases and J by 1 base, with 15 bases between them. The germline gives CDR1 SGHRS, CDR2 YFSETQ. CDR3 protein: CASSGAGTRSYEQYF. In DNA form, the CDR3 reads TGCGCCAGCAGCGGCGCCGGGACAAGGTCCTACGAGCAGTACTTC.

This clonotype was observed at least ten times. V gene TRBV14 combines with J gene TRBJ2-5, with no clear D. Trimming shortened V by 5 bases and J by 4 bases, and 5 bases separated the two germline ends. CDR3 size: 11 residues. Per the germline V gene, CDR1 is SGHDN and CDR2 is FVKESK. CDR3 sequence reads: CASSESETQYF. The CDR3 bases are TGTGCCAGCAGCGAATCAGAGACCCAGTACTTC.

This clonotype was seen repeatedly, ten times or more. The rearrangement links TRBV10-3 to TRBJ1-1; possibly TRBD1 for D (5 bases). V was shortened by 0 bases and J by 2 bases, with 7 bases between the two germline ends. Germline V lookup: CDR1 ENHRY, CDR2 SYGVKD. The CDR3 totals 14 residues. The CDR3 DNA is TGTGCCATCAGTGAGTCAGGGACCAACACTGAAGCTTTCTTT. It encodes CAISESGTNTEAFF.

The sample holds many counts of this clonotype. The gene calls are TRBV7-8 and TRBJ2-3; D not resolved. CDR1 and CDR2 (germline): SGHVS, FQNEAQ. There are 17 residues in the CDR3. Trimming removed 1 base from V and 0 bases from J, with 14 bases in between. The CDR3, as DNA: TGTGCCAGCAGCTTAGTCTTTCGTCCCTCTAGCACAGATACGCAGTATTTT. It translates to CASSLVFRPSSTDTQYF.

A few counts support this clonotype. The chain is built from TRBV7-2 and TRBJ2-5; D possibly corresponds to TRBD2 (5 bases). The germline V gene has CDR1 SGHTA and CDR2 FQGNSA. The CDR3 covers 16 residues. V was clipped by 5 bases and J by 5 bases, with 21 bases between them. The CDR3 nucleotides read TGTGCCAGCAGCCCCCGGGCCGGGGAAAGATGGGAGACCCAGTACTTC. As protein: CASSPRAGERWETQYF. Together with reference TRBV7-2 and TRBJ2-5, the CDR3 gives the full variable domain: GAGVSQSPSNKVTEKGKDVELRCDPISGHTALYWYRQSLGQGLEFLIYFQGNSAPDKSGLPSDRFSAERTGGSVSTLTIQRTQQEDSAVYLCASSPRAGERWETQYFGPGTRLLVL.